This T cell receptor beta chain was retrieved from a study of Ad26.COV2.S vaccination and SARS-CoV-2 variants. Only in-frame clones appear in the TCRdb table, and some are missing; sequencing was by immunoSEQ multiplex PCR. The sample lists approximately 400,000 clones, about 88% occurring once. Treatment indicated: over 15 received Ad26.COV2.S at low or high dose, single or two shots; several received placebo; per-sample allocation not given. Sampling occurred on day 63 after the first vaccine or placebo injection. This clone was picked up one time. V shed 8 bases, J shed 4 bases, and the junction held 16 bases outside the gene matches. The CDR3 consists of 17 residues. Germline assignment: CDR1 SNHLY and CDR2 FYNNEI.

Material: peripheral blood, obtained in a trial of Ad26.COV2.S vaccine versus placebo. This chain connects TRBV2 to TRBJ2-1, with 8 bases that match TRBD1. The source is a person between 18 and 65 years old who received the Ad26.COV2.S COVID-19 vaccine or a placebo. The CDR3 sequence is CASENGAGGLLYNEQFF. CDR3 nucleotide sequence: TGTGCCAGCGAAAACGGGGCAGGGGGCCTCTTGTACAATGAGCAGTTCTTC.